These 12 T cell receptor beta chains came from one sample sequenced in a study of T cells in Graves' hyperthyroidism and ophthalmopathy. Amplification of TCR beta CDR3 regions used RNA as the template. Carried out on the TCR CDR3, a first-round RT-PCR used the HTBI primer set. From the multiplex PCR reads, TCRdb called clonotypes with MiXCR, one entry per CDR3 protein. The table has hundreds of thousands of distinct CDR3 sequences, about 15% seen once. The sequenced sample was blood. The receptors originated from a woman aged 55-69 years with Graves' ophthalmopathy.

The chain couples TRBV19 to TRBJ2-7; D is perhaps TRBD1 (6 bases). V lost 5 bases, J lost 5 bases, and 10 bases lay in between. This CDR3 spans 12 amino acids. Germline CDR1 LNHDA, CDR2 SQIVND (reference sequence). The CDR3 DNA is TGTGCCAGTAGTGACAGGCTGAACGAGCAGTACTTC. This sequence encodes CASSDRLNEQYF.

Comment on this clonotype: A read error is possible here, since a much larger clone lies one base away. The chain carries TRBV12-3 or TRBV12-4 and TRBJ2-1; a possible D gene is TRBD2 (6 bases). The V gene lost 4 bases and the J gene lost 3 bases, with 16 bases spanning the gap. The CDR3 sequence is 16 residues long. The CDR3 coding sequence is TGTGCCAGCAGTTCCCTCGGCGGGGTGGGCTACAATGAGCAGTTCTTC. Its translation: CASSSLGGVGYNEQFF.

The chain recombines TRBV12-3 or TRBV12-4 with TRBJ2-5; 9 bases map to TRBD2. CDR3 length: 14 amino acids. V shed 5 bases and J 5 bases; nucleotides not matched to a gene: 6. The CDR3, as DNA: TGTGCCAGCAGTCCCTTAGCGGGAGTGGAGACCCAGTACTTC. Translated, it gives CASSPLAGVETQYF.

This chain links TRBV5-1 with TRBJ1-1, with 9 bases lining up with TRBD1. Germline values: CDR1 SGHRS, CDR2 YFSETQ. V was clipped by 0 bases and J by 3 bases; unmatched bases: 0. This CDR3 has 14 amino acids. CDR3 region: CASSLGDRDTEAFF. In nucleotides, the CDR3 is TGCGCCAGCAGCTTGGGGGACAGGGACACTGAAGCTTTCTTT. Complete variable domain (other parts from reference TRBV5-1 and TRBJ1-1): KAGVTQTPRYLIKTRGQQVTLSCSPISGHRSVSWYQQTPGQGLQFLFEYFSETQRNKGNFPGRFSGRQFSNSRSEMNVSTLELGDSALYLCASSLGDRDTEAFFGQGTRLTVV.

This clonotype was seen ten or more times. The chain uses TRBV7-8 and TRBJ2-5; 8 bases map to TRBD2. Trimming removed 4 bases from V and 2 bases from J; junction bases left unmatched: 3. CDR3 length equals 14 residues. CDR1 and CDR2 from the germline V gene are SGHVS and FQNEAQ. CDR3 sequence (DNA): TGTGCCAGCAGCTGGGGGACTAGACAAGAGACCCAGTACTTC. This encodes CASSWGTRQETQYF.

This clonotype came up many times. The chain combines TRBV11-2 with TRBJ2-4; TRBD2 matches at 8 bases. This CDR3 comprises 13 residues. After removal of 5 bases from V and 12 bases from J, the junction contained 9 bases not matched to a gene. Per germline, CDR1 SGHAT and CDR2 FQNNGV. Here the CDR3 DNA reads TGTGCCAGCAGCCCACTGGGTAGCGGGACTCAGTACTTC. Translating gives CASSPLGSGTQYF. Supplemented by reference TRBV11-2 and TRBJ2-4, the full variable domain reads EAGVAQSPRYKIIEKRQSVAFWCNPISGHATLYWYQQILGQGPKLLIQFQNNGVVDDSQLPKDRFSAERLKGVDSTLKIQPAKLEDSAVYLCASSPLGSGTQYFGAGTRLSVL.

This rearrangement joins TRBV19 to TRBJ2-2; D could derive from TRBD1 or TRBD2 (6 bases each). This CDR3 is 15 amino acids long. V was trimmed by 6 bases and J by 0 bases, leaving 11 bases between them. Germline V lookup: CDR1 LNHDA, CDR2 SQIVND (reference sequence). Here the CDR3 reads CASSPGASNTGELFF. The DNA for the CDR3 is TGTGCCAGTAGCCCGGGGGCCTCGAACACCGGGGAGCTGTTTTTT.

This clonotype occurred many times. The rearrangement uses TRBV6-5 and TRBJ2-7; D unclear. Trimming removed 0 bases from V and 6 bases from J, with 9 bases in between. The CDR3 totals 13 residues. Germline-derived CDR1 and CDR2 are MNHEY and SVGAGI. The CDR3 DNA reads TGTGCCAGCAGTTACTCAAGGAGTAGCGAGCAGTACTTC. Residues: CASSYSRSSEQYF.

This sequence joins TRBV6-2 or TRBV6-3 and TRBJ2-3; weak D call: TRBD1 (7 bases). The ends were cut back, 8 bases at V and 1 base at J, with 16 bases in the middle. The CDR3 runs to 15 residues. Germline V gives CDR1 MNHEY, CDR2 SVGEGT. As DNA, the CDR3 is TGTGCCAGCGCCTGGGGAGGACAGGGCACAGATACGCAGTATTTT. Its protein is CASAWGGQGTDTQYF.

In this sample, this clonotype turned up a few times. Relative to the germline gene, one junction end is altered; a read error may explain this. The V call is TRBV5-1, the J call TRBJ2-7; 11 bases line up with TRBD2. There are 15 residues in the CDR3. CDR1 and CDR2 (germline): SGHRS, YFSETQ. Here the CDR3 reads CASGLELAGAYEQYF. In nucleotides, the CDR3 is TGCGCCAGCGGCTTGGAACTAGCGGGAGCTTACGAGCAGTACTTC.

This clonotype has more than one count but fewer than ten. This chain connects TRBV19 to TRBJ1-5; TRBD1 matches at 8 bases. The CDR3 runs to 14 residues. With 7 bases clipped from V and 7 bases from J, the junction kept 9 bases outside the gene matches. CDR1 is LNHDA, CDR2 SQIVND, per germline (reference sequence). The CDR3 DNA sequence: TGTGCCAGTATCGCCAGGGGGCCGGGGCAGCCCCAGCATTTT. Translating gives CASIARGPGQPQHF.

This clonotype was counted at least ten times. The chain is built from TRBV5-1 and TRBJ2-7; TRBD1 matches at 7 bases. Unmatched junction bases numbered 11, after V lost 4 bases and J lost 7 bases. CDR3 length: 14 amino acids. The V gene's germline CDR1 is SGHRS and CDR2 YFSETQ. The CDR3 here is CASSPGQSIREQYF. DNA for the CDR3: TGCGCCAGCAGCCCGGGACAGTCCATCCGGGAGCAGTACTTC. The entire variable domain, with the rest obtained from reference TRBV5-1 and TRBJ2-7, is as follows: KAGVTQTPRYLIKTRGQQVTLSCSPISGHRSVSWYQQTPGQGLQFLFEYFSETQRNKGNFPGRFSGRQFSNSRSEMNVSTLELGDSALYLCASSPGQSIREQYFGPGTRLTVT.